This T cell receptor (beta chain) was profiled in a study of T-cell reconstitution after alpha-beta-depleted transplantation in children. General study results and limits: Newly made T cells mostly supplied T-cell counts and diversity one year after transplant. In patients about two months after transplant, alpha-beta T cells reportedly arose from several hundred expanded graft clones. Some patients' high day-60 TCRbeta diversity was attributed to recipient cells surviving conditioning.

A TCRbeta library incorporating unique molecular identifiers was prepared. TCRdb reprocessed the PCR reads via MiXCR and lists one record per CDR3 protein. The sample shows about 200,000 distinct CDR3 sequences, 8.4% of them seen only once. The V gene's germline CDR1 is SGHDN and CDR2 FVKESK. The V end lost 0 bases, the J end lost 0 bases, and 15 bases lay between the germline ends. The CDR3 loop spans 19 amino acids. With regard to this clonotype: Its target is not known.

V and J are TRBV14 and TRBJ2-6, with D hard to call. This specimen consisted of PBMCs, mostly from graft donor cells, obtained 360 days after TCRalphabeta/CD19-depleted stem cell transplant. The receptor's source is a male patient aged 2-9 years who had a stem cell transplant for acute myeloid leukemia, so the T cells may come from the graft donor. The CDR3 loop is CASSQDIGLALSGANVLTF. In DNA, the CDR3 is TGTGCCAGCAGCCAAGATATAGGGCTGGCTCTCTCTGGGGCCAACGTCCTGACTTTC.